Presented here are 20 T cell receptor beta chains from one specimen sequenced in a study of PD-L1 blockade in urothelial cancer. Method: immunoSEQ multiplex PCR; TCRdb's copy keeps in-frame clones and lacks some. The data show some 44,000 clones, approximately 80% seen once. Time point noted: pretreatment peripheral blood. The sample was PBMCs, taken around atezolizumab (anti-PD-L1) treatment. All receptors derive from a man in his sixties with urothelial cancer.

The V call is TRBV5-6, the J call TRBJ2-2; D is possibly TRBD2 (6 bases). CDR1 is SGHDT, CDR2 YYEEEE, per germline. Trimming left V 0 bases short and J 4 bases short, with 13 bases between. The CDR3 spans 16 residues. CDR3 DNA sequence: TGTGCCAGCAGCTTGGGGCCCGGGGGTGCCACCGGGGAGCTGTTTTTT. Translation gives CASSLGPGGATGELFF.

The rearrangement joins TRBV6-5 to TRBJ1-1; no clear D gene. The CDR3 extends over 15 amino acids. Germline loops: CDR1 MNHEY, CDR2 SVGAGI. V was cut by 3 bases and J by 2 bases, with 13 bases left in between. CDR3 sequence: CASSYLRGFNTEAFF. CDR3 sequence (DNA): TGTGCCAGCAGTTATCTCCGAGGGTTTAACACTGAAGCTTTCTTT.

The chain carries TRBV5-1 and TRBJ2-3; TRBD1 agrees at 7 bases. Losses at the gene ends were 4 bases for V and 6 bases for J; bases not matched to a gene: 11. The CDR3 totals 15 residues. Per germline, CDR1 SGHRS and CDR2 YFSETQ. CDR3 amino acids: CASSPLGQARDTQYF. Written as DNA, the CDR3 is TGCGCCAGCAGCCCTTTAGGACAGGCCAGGGATACGCAGTATTTT.

The chain couples TRBV11-2 to TRBJ2-7; 10 nucleotides agree with TRBD2. This CDR3 is built from 15 residues. V lost 7 bases, J lost 3 bases, and 9 bases stayed unmatched. In germline, CDR1 is SGHAT, CDR2 FQNNGV. The CDR3 region is CASTTGRTSGYEQYF. The CDR3 DNA sequence: TGTGCCAGCACCACAGGGAGGACTAGCGGCTACGAGCAGTACTTC.

This chain uses TRBV18 with TRBJ1-5, with D tentatively TRBD1 (5 bases). V was cut by 0 bases and J by 7 bases, with 16 bases left in between. Germline CDR1 KGHSH, CDR2 LQKENI. The CDR3 consists of 16 residues. CDR3 DNA sequence: TGTGCCAGCTCACCACCGGTTAGCCAGGGTATGCAGCCCCAGCATTTT. As protein: CASSPPVSQGMQPQHF.

V gene TRBV30 combines with J gene TRBJ2-3, with D unresolved. Trimming took off 1 base at V and 6 bases at J, with 11 bases between the two ends. CDR3 length: 13 residues. Per the germline V gene, CDR1 is GTSNPN and CDR2 is SVGIG (reference sequence). DNA for the CDR3: TGTGCCTGGAGTGATCAACCAGGTGATACGCAGTATTTT. Encoded protein: CAWSDQPGDTQYF.

This rearrangement joins TRBV6-5 to TRBJ1-1; D is unresolved. The CDR3 has 13 residues. V was cut by 2 bases and J by 5 bases, with 9 bases left in between. Per the germline V gene, CDR1 is MNHEY and CDR2 is SVGAGI. The CDR3 DNA sequence: TGTGCCAGCAGTTACGGAGAGCAGACTGAAGCTTTCTTT. As protein: CASSYGEQTEAFF.

The genes are TRBV30 and TRBJ1-3; unclear D gene. Deletions cut 6 bases from V and 0 bases from J, with 9 bases between. Germline CDR1 GTSNPN, CDR2 SVGIG (reference sequence). The CDR3 has 13 residues. The CDR3: CACFGSSGNTIYF. CDR3 DNA sequence: TGTGCCTGTTTTGGCTCCTCTGGAAACACCATATATTTT.

This chain's CDR3 is CASSPLWEGPNQPQHF. CDR3 bases: TGTGCCAGCAGCCCGTTATGGGAGGGGCCGAATCAGCCCCAGCATTTT. This sequence joins TRBV27 and TRBJ1-5, with a tentative D call TRBD1 (5 bases). The V end was cut by 6 bases, the J end by 4 bases, with 19 bases between. The CDR3 loop spans 16 amino acids. Per germline, CDR1 MNHEY and CDR2 SMNVEV (reference sequence).

The V and J genes are TRBV5-1 and TRBJ1-2; TRBD1 aligns across 9 bases. The CDR3 contains 16 residues. With V trimmed by 3 bases and J by 0 bases, 6 bases remained unmatched. CDR1 is SGHRS, CDR2 YFSETQ, per germline. CDR3 nucleotide sequence: TGCGCCAGCAGCTCCCCGGGACAGGGTTCTAACTATGGCTACACCTTC. Residues: CASSSPGQGSNYGYTF.

This clone was picked up one time. This sequence joins TRBV6-1 and TRBJ2-7; D is ambiguous. CDR1 is MNHNS, CDR2 SASEGT, per germline. The CDR3 covers 12 residues. Trimming removed 6 bases from V and 6 bases from J, with 12 bases in between. CDR3: CASSREIGEQYF. The DNA for the CDR3 is TGTGCCAGCAGCCGTGAGATTGGCGAGCAGTACTTC.

This chain joins TRBV10-2 and TRBJ2-5; 16 bases align to TRBD2. J gave up 4 bases and V 6 bases, and 5 bases lay outside the gene matches. This CDR3 region has 16 residues. Germline CDR1 WSHSY, CDR2 SAAADI. The CDR3 bases are TGCGCCAGCAGGGGGACTAGCGGGAGGGGGGGAGAGACCCAGTACTTC. It codes for CASRGTSGRGGETQYF.

CDR3 DNA sequence: TGTGCCAGCAGCTTAGGGAGGGAGTACGAGCAGTACTTC. This sequence encodes CASSLGREYEQYF. V gene TRBV7-2 combines with J gene TRBJ2-7; the D gene is possibly TRBD2 (6 bases). Germline-derived CDR1 and CDR2 are SGHTA and FQGNSA. The CDR3 runs to 13 residues. Trimming pared 1 base from V and 4 bases from J, leaving 8 bases between.

J is TRBJ2-7 and V is TRBV19; tentative D call: TRBD2 (6 bases). The CDR3 is 16 residues long. Germline values: CDR1 LNHDA, CDR2 SQIVND (reference sequence). V lost 5 bases and J lost 3, with 20 bases in between. The CDR3 loop is CASSLTGGAILYEQYF. Here the CDR3 DNA reads TGTGCCAGTAGTCTAACAGGCGGGGCCATTCTCTACGAGCAGTACTTC. Full variable domain (remainder filled in from reference TRBV19 and TRBJ2-7): DGGITQSPKYLFRKEGQNVTLSCEQNLNHDAMYWYRQDPGQGLRLIYYSQIVNDFQKGDIAEGYSVSREKKESFPLTVTSAQKNPTAFYLCASSLTGGAILYEQYFGPGTRLTVT.

This chain connects TRBV15 to TRBJ2-3, with 7 positions matching TRBD1. The CDR3 extends over 15 amino acids. The J segment lost 4 bases and the V segment lost 4 bases, leaving 8 bases of the junction unmatched. The germline gives CDR1 LNHNV, CDR2 YYDKDF (reference sequence). This chain's CDR3 is CATSTDREKADTQYF. The CDR3 bases are TGTGCCACCAGCACCGACAGGGAGAAAGCAGATACGCAGTATTTT.

The chain combines TRBV5-1 with TRBJ2-6; 9 bases map to TRBD1. The J segment lost 4 bases and the V segment lost 2 bases, leaving 4 bases of the junction unmatched. Germline V gene lookup returns CDR1 SGHRS and CDR2 YFSETQ. CDR3 length: 16 amino acids. As DNA, the CDR3 is TGCGCCAGCAGCTTAACAGGGGGCGAGGGGGCCAACGTCCTGACTTTC. It is translated as CASSLTGGEGANVLTF.

The chain combines TRBV2 with TRBJ1-1; no reliable D call. The CDR3 length is 13 residues. Germline V gene sequence: CDR1 SNHLY, CDR2 FYNNEI. V shed 6 bases and J shed 1 base, with 9 bases lying between them. CDR3 sequence reads: CASSIGENTEAFF. DNA of the CDR3: TGTGCCAGCAGCATCGGGGAGAACACTGAAGCTTTCTTT.

The rearrangement uses TRBV7-9 and TRBJ2-5, with 11 bases lining up with TRBD1. Germline V gene data show CDR1 as SEHNR and CDR2 as FQNEAQ (reference sequence). The CDR3 spans 17 residues. The trim removed 6 bases at V and 4 bases at J, leaving 13 bases unmatched. DNA for the CDR3: TGTGCCAGCAGAAACCCATTCGGGACAGGGGGAATAGAGACCCAGTACTTC. Its protein is CASRNPFGTGGIETQYF.

This chain uses TRBV4-3 with TRBJ2-7; TRBD1 agrees at 7 bases. Germline-derived CDR1 and CDR2 are LGHNA and YSLEER. With V trimmed by 1 base and J by 5 bases, 8 bases remained unmatched. The CDR3 loop spans 15 amino acids. The CDR3 DNA reads as TGCGCCAGCAGCCAAGGGGGAGACAGGGTCCACGAGCAGTACTTC. Translating it yields CASSQGGDRVHEQYF.

V gene TRBV28 combines with J gene TRBJ1-4; D perhaps matches TRBD1 (6 bases). V lost 7 bases, J lost 3 bases, and 18 bases lay in between. This CDR3 spans 16 amino acids. The germline CDR1 and CDR2 sequences are MDHEN and SYDVKM. In nucleotides, the CDR3 is TGTGCCAGCACTAATCGCGAGGACAGTTCTAATGAAAAACTGTTTTTT. It is translated as CASTNREDSSNEKLFF.